These 27 T cell receptor beta chains came from one sample sequenced in a study of shared T cell receptors in the human thymus. Measured with immunoSEQ multiplex PCR; TCRdb has only the in-frame clones, and not every one. The data show some 660,000 clones, with around 87% seen just once and roughly 0.0087% held by the top ten. This sample also appeared in a second study, on human thymus T cells.

The sample comprised thymocytes. All receptors come from a boy under two years old with a congenital heart defect.

This chain links TRBV28 with TRBJ2-3; D possibly corresponds to TRBD2 (6 bases). The CDR3 covers 17 residues. Germline V gene lookup returns CDR1 MDHEN and CDR2 SYDVKM. The V end was cut by 7 bases, the J end by 3 bases, with 23 bases between. CDR3 bases: TGTGCCAGCACCCGTCTTTTGCGCGGGGTTAGGACAGATACGCAGTATTTT. This sequence encodes CASTRLLRGVRTDTQYF.

This chain connects TRBV15 to TRBJ1-6, with 8 bases lining up with TRBD1. The CDR3 length is 18 residues. The germline V gene encodes CDR1 LNHNV and CDR2 YYDKDF (reference sequence). V shed 4 bases, J shed 4 bases, and the junction held 12 bases outside the gene matches. The CDR3 region has the DNA TGTGCCACCAGCACCAGGGGGCGGGGGCTATTTTATAATTCACCCCTCCACTTT. Translation: CATSTRGRGLFYNSPLHF.

The chain combines TRBV2 with TRBJ1-2, with 8 bases identical to TRBD1. From germline, CDR1 is SNHLY and CDR2 FYNNEI. The V and J ends lost 6 bases and 8 bases, in that order; junction bases with no gene match: 8. The CDR3 is 13 residues long. CDR3 region: CASSGTGSWGYTF. CDR3 in DNA: TGTGCCAGCAGCGGGACAGGCTCCTGGGGCTACACCTTC.

This chain links TRBV4-3 with TRBJ2-5, with D possibly being TRBD1 (5 bases). The germline V gene encodes CDR1 LGHNA and CDR2 YSLEER. V was pared by 2 bases and J by 3 bases, with 10 bases between. This CDR3 has 14 amino acids. The CDR3 reads CASSQIGREETQYF. CDR3 DNA: TGCGCCAGCAGCCAAATTGGCAGGGAAGAGACCCAGTACTTC.

The chain carries TRBV28 and TRBJ2-7, with no clear D. This CDR3 comprises 14 residues. CDR1 MDHEN and CDR2 SYDVKM come from the germline V gene. The V and J ends lost 2 bases and 0 bases respectively, with 8 bases between them. CDR3 protein: CASSLNGFSYEQYF. The CDR3 bases are TGTGCCAGCAGTTTAAACGGGTTCTCCTACGAGCAGTACTTC.

The chain employs TRBV5-1 and TRBJ1-3; tentative D call: TRBD1 (6 bases). With 4 bases removed from V and 4 bases from J, the gap between germline ends came to 12 bases. This CDR3 is 14 amino acids long. Germline V gene data show CDR1 as SGHRS and CDR2 as YFSETQ. CDR3 amino acids: CASSTDRGGNTIYF. The CDR3 bases are TGCGCCAGCAGCACGGACAGAGGGGGAAACACCATATATTTT.

The J gene is TRBJ1-1, the V gene TRBV15; a weak D match, TRBD1 (6 bases). Germline CDR1 and CDR2: LNHNV and YYDKDF (reference sequence). The CDR3 has 16 residues. V lost 6 bases to trimming and J lost 1 base, with 18 bases between them. CDR3 bases: TGTGCCACCAGTATACAGGGACCTAGGCCGAACACTGAAGCTTTCTTT. Encoded protein: CATSIQGPRPNTEAFF. The full variable domain, completed using reference TRBV15 and TRBJ1-1, is DAMVIQNPRYQVTQFGKPVTLSCSQTLNHNVMYWYQQKSSQAPKLLFHYYDKDFNNEADTPDNFQSRRPNTSFCFLDIRSPGLGDTAMYLCATSIQGPRPNTEAFFGQGTRLTVV.

The V call is TRBV5-5, the J call TRBJ2-7; no clear D. Germline loops: CDR1 SGHKS, CDR2 YYEKEE (reference sequence). V dropped 1 base and J dropped 1 base, with 9 bases sitting between them. The CDR3 has 14 residues. DNA of the CDR3: TGTGCCAGCAGCTTGCTAACAGAATCCTACGAGCAGTACTTC. Protein sequence: CASSLLTESYEQYF.

The V gene is TRBV5-6, the J gene TRBJ1-4; D not certain. Germline V gene data show CDR1 as SGHDT and CDR2 as YYEEEE. The CDR3 covers 14 residues. The V gene lost 2 bases and the J gene lost 7 bases, with 12 bases spanning the gap. The CDR3 sequence: CASSFWRAGEKLFF. The CDR3 coding sequence is TGTGCCAGCAGCTTCTGGAGAGCGGGTGAAAAACTGTTTTTT.

The chain recombines TRBV14 with TRBJ2-7; D unresolved. The CDR3 has 15 residues. Germline values: CDR1 SGHDN, CDR2 FVKESK. The V end lost 5 bases, the J end lost 2 bases, and 16 bases lay between the germline ends. The CDR3 is CASSFKHNTTYEQYF. CDR3 nucleotides: TGTGCCAGCAGCTTCAAACATAACACAACCTACGAGCAGTACTTC.

The chain uses TRBV5-6 and TRBJ2-7, with 7 nucleotides matching TRBD2. The ends lost 2 bases at V and 3 bases at J; junction bases unmatched: 5. The CDR3 extends over 14 amino acids. Germline V lookup: CDR1 SGHDT, CDR2 YYEEEE. The CDR3 nucleotides read TGTGCCAGCAGCTTCCTAGCGGCCAACTACGAGCAGTACTTC. Amino acid sequence: CASSFLAANYEQYF.

V and J are TRBV5-1 and TRBJ2-4, with a weak D call TRBD1 (6 bases). Between the trimmed V and J ends, which lost 1 base and 0 bases, there was a span of 20 bases. Germline assignment: CDR1 SGHRS and CDR2 YFSETQ. The length of the CDR3 is 19 residues. CDR3 protein: CASSLSYRTEKIAKNIQYF. DNA for the CDR3: TGCGCCAGCAGCTTGAGTTATCGGACAGAGAAAATAGCCAAAAACATTCAGTACTTC.

This clone was observed a few times. V usage is TRBV27 and J usage is TRBJ2-5, with 11 bases identical to TRBD2. V gave up 8 bases and J gave up 3 bases; unmatched junction bases: 11. This CDR3 contains 16 residues. Germline V gene sequence: CDR1 MNHEY, CDR2 SMNVEV (reference sequence). The DNA of the CDR3 is TGTGCCAGCCGGCTAGCGGGAGGCGCCACCGAAGAGACCCAGTACTTC. Its protein is CASRLAGGATEETQYF.

The chain joins TRBV2 to TRBJ2-7, with 8 bases fitting TRBD2. Unmatched junction bases numbered 4, after V lost 8 bases and J lost 1 base. CDR3 length: 13 residues. Looked up from germline, CDR1 is SNHLY and CDR2 is FYNNEI. The CDR3 DNA sequence: TGTGCCAGCCACCCGGGGGGGTCCTACGAGCAGTACTTC. As protein: CASHPGGSYEQYF.

The chain carries TRBV21-1 and TRBJ2-7; TRBD1 is taken as the D call from the table, unchecked against the DNA. TRBV21-1 corresponds to a pseudogene. The CDR3 runs to 14 residues. The CDR3 DNA sequence: TGTGCCAGCAGCAAAGAACCTACAGGGGTTGAGCAGTACTTC. Amino acid sequence: CASSKEPTGVEQYF.

The V call is TRBV6-5, the J call TRBJ2-7, with D uncertain. Germline CDR1 is MNHEY and CDR2 is SVGAGI. The CDR3 consists of 14 residues. Trimming stripped 1 base from V and 1 base from J, with 8 bases between. In DNA form, the CDR3 reads TGTGCCAGCAGTTACTTGGGCCCGTCCTACGAGCAGTACTTC. Its protein is CASSYLGPSYEQYF.

This chain links TRBV28 with TRBJ2-7; D might be TRBD2 (5 bases). Looked up from germline, CDR1 is MDHEN and CDR2 is SYDVKM. Trimming pared 8 bases from V and 3 bases from J, leaving 14 bases between. The CDR3 has 13 amino acids. CDR3 amino acids: CASSQDSGYEQYF. The CDR3 DNA sequence: TGTGCCAGCTCTCAGGACTCGGGCTACGAGCAGTACTTC.

The chain is built from TRBV28 and TRBJ2-7, with 7 bases fitting TRBD1. The length of the CDR3 is 18 residues. Losses at the gene ends were 1 base for V and 2 bases for J; bases not matched to a gene: 14. Germline values: CDR1 MDHEN, CDR2 SYDVKM. This CDR3 is CASSLSLYRGGVTYEQYF. CDR3 nucleotides: TGTGCCAGCAGTTTATCCTTGTACAGGGGTGGAGTGACCTACGAGCAGTACTTC.

This chain's CDR3 is CASSLAQGGDEQFF. The CDR3 coding sequence is TGTGCCAGCAGCTTAGCACAGGGGGGGGATGAGCAGTTCTTC. V gene TRBV7-9 combines with J gene TRBJ2-1, with D tentatively TRBD1 (8 bases). Germline V gives CDR1 SEHNR, CDR2 FQNEAQ (reference sequence). The V gene lost 0 bases and the J gene lost 8 bases, with 11 bases spanning the gap. The CDR3 has 14 residues.

The chain uses TRBV4-3 and TRBJ2-7; D might be TRBD2 (5 bases). The CDR3 sequence is 13 residues long. The germline V and J ends were trimmed by 0 bases and 6 bases, with 9 bases remaining between them. CDR1 and CDR2 from the germline V gene are LGHNA and YSLEER. CDR3 in amino acids: CASSQEGGSEQYF. DNA of the CDR3: TGCGCCAGCAGCCAAGAAGGAGGTAGCGAGCAGTACTTC.

The rearrangement joins TRBV14 to TRBJ1-5; no clear D. CDR1 is SGHDN, CDR2 FVKESK, per germline. With 2 bases removed from V and 4 bases from J, the gap between germline ends came to 3 bases. CDR3 length: 12 residues. The CDR3 nucleotides read TGTGCCAGCAGCCAACCTAATCAGCCCCAGCATTTT. Residues: CASSQPNQPQHF.

This chain links TRBV9 with TRBJ2-4; D gene unclear. This CDR3 is 16 amino acids long. Germline assignment: CDR1 SGDLS and CDR2 YYNGEE. Trimming left V 0 bases short and J 0 bases short, with 10 bases between. The CDR3 nucleotides read TGTGCCAGCAGCGTAGAACAGCCGCTAGCCAAAAACATTCAGTACTTC. Residues: CASSVEQPLAKNIQYF.

The chain carries TRBV5-5 and TRBJ2-5; D is possibly TRBD1 (5 bases). The germline V gene has CDR1 SGHKS and CDR2 YYEKEE (reference sequence). V was trimmed by 3 bases and J by 2 bases, leaving 11 bases between them. This CDR3 contains 14 residues. This CDR3 reads CASSWSTEQETQYF. The CDR3 bases are TGTGCCAGCAGCTGGTCGACAGAACAAGAGACCCAGTACTTC.

The CDR3 sequence is CASSDEPGQNHYEQYF. CDR3 in DNA: TGCGCCAGCAGTGATGAACCGGGACAGAATCACTACGAGCAGTACTTC. V is TRBV10-2 and J is TRBJ2-7; 7 nucleotides match TRBD1. This CDR3 is built from 16 residues. CDR1 and CDR2 (germline): WSHSY, SAAADI. The J segment lost 3 bases and the V segment lost 3 bases, leaving 11 bases of the junction unmatched.

The V gene is TRBV18, the J gene TRBJ2-7, with 9 bases identical to TRBD2. The CDR3 runs to 23 residues. CDR1 and CDR2 (germline): KGHSH, LQKENI. With V trimmed by 0 bases and J by 1 base, 25 bases remained unmatched. CDR3 loop: CASSPPGGKSRLAGSSRSYEQYF. The CDR3 coding sequence is TGTGCCAGCTCACCACCGGGGGGCAAGAGTAGGCTAGCGGGATCATCACGGTCCTACGAGCAGTACTTC.

The genes are TRBV27 and TRBJ2-2; no reliable D call. Trimming took off 6 bases at V and 5 bases at J, with 13 bases between the two ends. The CDR3 contains 14 residues. The germline V gene encodes CDR1 MNHEY and CDR2 SMNVEV (reference sequence). CDR3 protein: CASSLGKGTGELFF. CDR3 sequence (DNA): TGTGCCAGCAGCCTAGGTAAAGGAACCGGGGAGCTGTTTTTT.

CDR3 sequence reads: CASNPSGETQYF. The CDR3 DNA reads TGTGCCAGCAATCCCAGTGGAGAGACCCAGTACTTC. The gene calls are TRBV2 and TRBJ2-5, with D unresolved. Germline V gives CDR1 SNHLY, CDR2 FYNNEI. There are 12 residues in the CDR3. Trimming removed 7 bases from V and 4 bases from J, with 10 bases in between.